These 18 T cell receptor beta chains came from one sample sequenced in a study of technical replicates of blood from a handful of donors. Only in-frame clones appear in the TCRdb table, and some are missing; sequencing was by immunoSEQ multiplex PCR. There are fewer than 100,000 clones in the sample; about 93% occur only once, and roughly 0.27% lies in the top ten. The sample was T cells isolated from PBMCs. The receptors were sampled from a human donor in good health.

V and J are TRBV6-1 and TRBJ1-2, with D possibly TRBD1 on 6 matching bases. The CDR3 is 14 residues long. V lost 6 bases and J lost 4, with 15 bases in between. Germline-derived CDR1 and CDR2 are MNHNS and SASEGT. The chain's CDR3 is CASRPERGFYGYTF. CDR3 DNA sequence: TGTGCCAGCAGACCAGAAAGGGGGTTCTATGGCTACACCTTC.

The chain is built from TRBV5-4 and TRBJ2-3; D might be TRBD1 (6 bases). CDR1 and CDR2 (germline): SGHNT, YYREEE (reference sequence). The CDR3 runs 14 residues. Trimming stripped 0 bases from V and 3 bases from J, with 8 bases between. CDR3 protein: CASSLVQGTDTQYF. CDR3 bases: TGTGCCAGCAGCTTGGTGCAGGGGACAGATACGCAGTATTTT.

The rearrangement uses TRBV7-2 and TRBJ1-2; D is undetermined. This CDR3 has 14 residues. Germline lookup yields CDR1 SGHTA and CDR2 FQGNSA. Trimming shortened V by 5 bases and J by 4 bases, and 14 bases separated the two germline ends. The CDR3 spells CASSKTPGVYGYTF. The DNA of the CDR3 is TGTGCCAGCAGCAAAACGCCCGGGGTCTATGGCTACACCTTC.

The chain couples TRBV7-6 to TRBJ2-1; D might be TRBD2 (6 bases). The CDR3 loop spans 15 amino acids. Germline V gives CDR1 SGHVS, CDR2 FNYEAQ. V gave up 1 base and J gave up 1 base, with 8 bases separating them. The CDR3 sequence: CASSLDAGSYNEQFF. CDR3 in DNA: TGTGCCAGCAGCTTAGATGCGGGGTCCTACAATGAGCAGTTCTTC.

The CDR3 region has the DNA TGTGCCAGCAGCGGGACAGGGGCTCTTGTTACTAATGAAAAACTGTTTTTT. Protein: CASSGTGALVTNEKLFF. The J gene is TRBJ1-4, the V gene TRBV9; 9 bases align to TRBD1. The V and J ends lost 3 bases and 2 bases, in that order; junction bases with no gene match: 8. The CDR3 has 17 residues. Germline-derived CDR1 and CDR2 are SGDLS and YYNGEE.

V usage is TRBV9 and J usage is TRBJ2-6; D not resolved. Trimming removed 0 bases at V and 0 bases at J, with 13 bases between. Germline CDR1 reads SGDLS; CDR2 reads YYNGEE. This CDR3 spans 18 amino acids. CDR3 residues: CASSVGGYDLSGANVLTF. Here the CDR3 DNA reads TGTGCCAGCAGCGTAGGAGGCTACGATCTCTCTGGGGCCAACGTCCTGACTTTC.

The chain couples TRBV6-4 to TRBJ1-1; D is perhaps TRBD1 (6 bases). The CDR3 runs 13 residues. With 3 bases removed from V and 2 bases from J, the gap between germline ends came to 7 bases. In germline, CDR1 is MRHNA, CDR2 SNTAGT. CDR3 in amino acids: CASSEQGNTEAFF. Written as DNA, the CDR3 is TGTGCCAGCAGTGAACAGGGAAACACTGAAGCTTTCTTT.

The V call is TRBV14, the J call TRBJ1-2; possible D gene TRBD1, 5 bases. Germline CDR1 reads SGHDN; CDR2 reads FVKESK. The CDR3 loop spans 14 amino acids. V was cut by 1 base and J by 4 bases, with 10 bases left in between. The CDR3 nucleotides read TGTGCCAGCAGCCAAGGCGGGACGATCTATGGCTACACCTTC. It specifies CASSQGGTIYGYTF.

The CDR3 is CASTLDRGDAFF. The DNA for the CDR3 is TGTGCCAGCACCCTTGACAGGGGGGATGCTTTCTTT. This chain joins TRBV28 and TRBJ1-1; 9 nucleotides align to TRBD1. CDR1 MDHEN and CDR2 SYDVKM come from the germline V gene. The V gene end was trimmed by 7 bases and the J gene end by 11 bases; junction bases not matched to a gene: 8. CDR3 size: 12 residues. Based on the CDR3 plus reference TRBV28 and TRBJ1-1, the full variable domain is DVKVTQSSRYLVKRTGEKVFLECVQDMDHENMFWYRQDPGLGLRLIYFSYDVKMKEKGDIPEGYSVSREKKERFSLILESASTNQTSMYLCASTLDRGDAFFGQGTRLTVV.

The CDR3 nucleotides read TGTGCCAGCAGTTTCCCGGGACAGGCAACCTACGAGCAGTACTTC. Protein product: CASSFPGQATYEQYF. The chain links TRBV28 to TRBJ2-7; 8 bases align to TRBD1. Germline V gives CDR1 MDHEN, CDR2 SYDVKM. The CDR3 covers 15 residues. Germline trimming cut 3 bases from V and 2 bases from J; bases unmatched to any gene: 6.

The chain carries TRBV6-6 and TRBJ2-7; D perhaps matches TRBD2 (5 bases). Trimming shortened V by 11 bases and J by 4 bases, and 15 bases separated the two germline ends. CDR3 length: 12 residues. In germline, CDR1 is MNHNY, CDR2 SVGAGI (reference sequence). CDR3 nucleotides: TGTGCCTCCGGGATGAGCCGGTACGAGCAGTACTTC. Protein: CASGMSRYEQYF.

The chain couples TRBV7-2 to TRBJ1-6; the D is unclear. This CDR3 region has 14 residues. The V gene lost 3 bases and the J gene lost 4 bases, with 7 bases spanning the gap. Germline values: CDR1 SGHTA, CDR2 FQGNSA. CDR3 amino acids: CASSFGRYNSPLHF. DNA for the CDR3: TGTGCCAGCAGCTTTGGCAGATATAATTCACCCCTCCACTTT.

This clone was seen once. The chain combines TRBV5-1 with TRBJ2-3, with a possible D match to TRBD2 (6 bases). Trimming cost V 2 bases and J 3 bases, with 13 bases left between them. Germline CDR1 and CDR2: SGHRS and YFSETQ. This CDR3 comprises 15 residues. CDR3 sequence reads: CASSLGDFSTDTQYF. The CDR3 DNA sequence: TGCGCCAGCAGCTTAGGGGACTTTTCAACAGATACGCAGTATTTT.

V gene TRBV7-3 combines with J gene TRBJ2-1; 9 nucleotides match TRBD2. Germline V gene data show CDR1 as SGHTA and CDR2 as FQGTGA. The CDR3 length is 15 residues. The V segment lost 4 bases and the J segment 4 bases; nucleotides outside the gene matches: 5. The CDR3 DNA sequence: TGTGCCAGCAGCTCTAGCGGGGTAGTGTACAATGAGCAGTTCTTC. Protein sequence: CASSSSGVVYNEQFF.

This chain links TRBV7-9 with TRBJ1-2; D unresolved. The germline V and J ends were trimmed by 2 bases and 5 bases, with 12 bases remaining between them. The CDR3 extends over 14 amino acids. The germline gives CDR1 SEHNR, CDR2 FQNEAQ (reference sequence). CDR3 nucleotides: TGTGCCAGCAGCTTAAAGCAGGCTGAGTATGGCTACACCTTC. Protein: CASSLKQAEYGYTF.

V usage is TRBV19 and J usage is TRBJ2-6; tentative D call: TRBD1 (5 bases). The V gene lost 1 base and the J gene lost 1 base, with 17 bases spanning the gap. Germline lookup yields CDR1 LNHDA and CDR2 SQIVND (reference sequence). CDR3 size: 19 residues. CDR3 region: CASSIGKIRVSSGANVLTF. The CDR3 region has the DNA TGTGCCAGTAGTATAGGTAAGATCAGGGTGTCTTCTGGGGCCAACGTCCTGACTTTC.

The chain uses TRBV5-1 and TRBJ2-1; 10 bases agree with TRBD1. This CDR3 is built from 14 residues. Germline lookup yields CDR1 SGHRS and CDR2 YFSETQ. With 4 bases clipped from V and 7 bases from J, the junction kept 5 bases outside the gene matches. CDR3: CASSGGQGRNEQFF. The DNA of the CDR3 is TGCGCCAGCAGCGGGGGACAGGGGAGGAATGAGCAGTTCTTC.

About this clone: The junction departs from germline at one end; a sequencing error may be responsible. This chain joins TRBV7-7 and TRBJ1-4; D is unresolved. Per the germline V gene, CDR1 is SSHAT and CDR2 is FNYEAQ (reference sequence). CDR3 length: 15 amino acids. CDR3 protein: CASSPGNSFNEKLFF. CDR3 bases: TGTGCTAGCAGCCCCGGGAACAGCTTTAATGAAAAACTGTTTTTT.